This is a list of T cell receptor beta chains from one sample in a study of T-cell memory formation after mild COVID-19. Via MiXCR, TCRdb re-called the 5' RACE reads, giving one row per CDR3 protein. The data show fewer than 250,000 distinct CDR3 sequences, with roughly 27% seen just once and more than 9.5% held by the top ten. The specimen was PBMCs or a T cell subset sorted from them (not recorded which). The origin of the receptors is an adult woman who had mild COVID-19 (a few samples of this study predate the infection). Cell type and time point are not known. CDR3s include the opening cysteine and the closing phenylalanine or tryptophan. Fields, in order: CDR3 protein, CDR3 DNA, clone size, V gene, D gene, CDR3 length, J gene. D genes are given only for firm matches. Clone size is shown for a subset of rows, as once, few, many or a class of expanded clone.

CSARDATGFSYEQYF	TGCAGTGCTAGAGACGCGACAGGCTTCTCCTACGAGCAGTACTTC	few	TRBV20-1	NA	15	TRBJ2-7
CASTASGDRTGELFF	TGTGCCAGCACGGCTAGCGGGGATCGCACCGGGGAGCTGTTTTTT	few	TRBV6-1	TRBD2	15	TRBJ2-2
CASSPVAGEADTQYF	TGCGCCAGCAGCCCAGTAGCGGGAGAAGCAGATACGCAGTATTTT	NA	TRBV4-3	TRBD2	15	TRBJ2-3
CASSVGGATTEQYF	TGTGCCAGCAGCGTCGGGGGGGCAACTACCGAGCAGTACTTC	few	TRBV7-2	TRBD2	14	TRBJ2-7
CSARDRYQQAGDMNEQFF	TGCAGTGCTAGAGACAGATACCAGCAAGCGGGGGATATGAATGAGCAGTTCTTC	NA	TRBV20-1	TRBD2	18	TRBJ2-1
CASSGLRDRGPNEQFF	TGTGCCAGCAGTGGCCTACGGGACAGGGGACCCAATGAGCAGTTCTTC	few	TRBV2	TRBD1	16	TRBJ2-1
CASSLDLDTEAFF	TGCGCCAGCAGCTTGGACCTGGACACTGAAGCTTTCTTT	NA	TRBV5-1	NA	13	TRBJ1-1
CAISGGSSETQYF	TGTGCCATCAGTGGGGGCTCCTCAGAGACCCAGTACTTC	few	TRBV10-3	NA	13	TRBJ2-5
CASSEGGSEGTQYF	TGTGCCAGCAGTGAAGGAGGGTCTGAAGGTACGCAGTATTTT	NA	TRBV25-1	NA	14	TRBJ2-3
CASSQGLAEGTDTQYF	TGCGCCAGCAGCCAAGGTCTAGCGGAGGGCACAGATACGCAGTATTTT	NA	TRBV4-1	TRBD2	16	TRBJ2-3
CASSLVNTQYF	TGTGCCAGCAGCCTTGTGAATACGCAGTATTTT	NA	TRBV7-9	NA	11	TRBJ2-3
CASSYRGGRNTEAFF	TGTGCCAGCAGTTACAGGGGAGGTCGAAACACTGAAGCTTTCTTT	NA	TRBV12-3/TRBV12-4	TRBD1	15	TRBJ1-1
CASSPTSMADYEQYF	TGCGCCAGCAGCCCGACCTCGATGGCAGACTACGAGCAGTACTTC	few	TRBV4-1	NA	15	TRBJ2-7
CAWSGGRGADTQYF	TGTGCCTGGTCTGGCGGGAGGGGTGCAGATACGCAGTATTTT	few	TRBV30	TRBD2	14	TRBJ2-3
CSAIDRTGYLDGYTF	TGCAGTGCAATTGACCGGACAGGGTATTTGGACGGCTACACCTTC	NA	TRBV20-1	TRBD1	15	TRBJ1-2
CASSPVDGDGTEAFF	TGTGCCAGCAGCCCAGTAGATGGGGATGGCACTGAAGCTTTCTTT	NA	TRBV7-6	NA	15	TRBJ1-1
CASSLDQNTIIITGELFF	TGTGCCAGCAGCTTAGACCAAAACACTATCATAATCACCGGGGAGCTGTTTTTT	NA	TRBV7-2	NA	18	TRBJ2-2
CSVKQGAGGKLFF	TGCAGTGTCAAGCAGGGGGCCGGGGGAAAACTGTTTTTT	NA	TRBV20-1	TRBD1	13	TRBJ1-4
CASRGGDVAGEQYF	TGTGCCAGCAGGGGGGGGGACGTCGCCGGCGAGCAGTACTTC	NA	TRBV12-3/TRBV12-4	TRBD2	14	TRBJ2-7
CASSQRDSYNSPLHF	TGCGCCAGCAGCCAGCGGGACAGTTATAATTCACCCCTCCACTTT	few	TRBV5-1	TRBD1	15	TRBJ1-6
CATSRDYARGGRGFNTGELFF	TGTGCCACCAGCAGAGATTACGCTCGGGGCGGGAGAGGGTTCAACACCGGGGAGCTGTTTTTT	few	TRBV15	TRBD2	21	TRBJ2-2
CASSRFASGTSTDTQYF	TGTGCCAGCAGCCGCTTCGCTAGCGGGACGAGCACAGATACGCAGTATTTT	NA	TRBV7-8	TRBD2	17	TRBJ2-3
CASSLTTGEVEQYF	TGTGCCAGCAGCTTAACGACAGGGGAAGTCGAGCAGTACTTC	NA	TRBV7-2	TRBD1	14	TRBJ2-7
CASSQTGGPTGSPLHF	TGTGCCAGCAGCCAGACAGGGGGCCCAACGGGGTCACCCCTCCACTTT	NA	TRBV6-6	TRBD1	16	TRBJ1-6
CASSSHGAGTDTQYF	TGCGCCAGCAGCTCGCACGGGGCCGGCACAGATACGCAGTATTTT	NA	TRBV4-1	NA	15	TRBJ2-3
CASRSTPGTGDTEAFF	TGTGCCAGCAGATCCACCCCCGGGACAGGGGACACTGAAGCTTTCTTT	few	TRBV12-3/TRBV12-4	TRBD1	16	TRBJ1-1
CASSLRKETQYF	TGCGCCAGCAGCTTGAGAAAAGAGACCCAGTACTTC	NA	TRBV5-1	NA	12	TRBJ2-5